Presented here are 23 T cell receptor beta chains from one specimen sequenced in a study of metastatic and nonmetastatic thyroid tumors. Thyroid surgery had not been preceded by any treatment in any patient. From the PCR reads, TCRdb re-called clones with MiXCR. This table has under 100,000 clones, 7.5% to 9% appearing once. Sequenced input: blood. The receptors were gathered from a female donor with papillary thyroid cancer or a benign thyroid nodule (not recorded which). Some clones in this sample may be carry-over from other donors' samples.

Ten or more counts support this clone. In the same sample, other DNA sequences code for this CDR3. The V call is TRBV2, the J call TRBJ2-1; D is unresolved. V was cut by 6 bases and J by 4 bases, with 4 bases left in between. Germline CDR1 SNHLY, CDR2 FYNNEI. CDR3 size: 11 residues. The chain's CDR3 is CASRWYNEQFF. In DNA form, the CDR3 reads TGTGCCAGCAGATGGTACAATGAGCAGTTCTTC.

This clone was picked up many times. The V gene is TRBV5-6, the J gene TRBJ1-5; D gene unclear. CDR1 is SGHDT and CDR2 is YYEEEE in the germline V gene. V lost 4 bases, J lost 9 bases, and 14 bases lay in between. The CDR3 sequence is 13 residues long. The CDR3 nucleotides read TGTGCCAGCAGCACCGGGCGTCTCATGCCCCAGCATTTT. Encoded protein: CASSTGRLMPQHF.

In the case of this clone: Being one base from a much bigger clone, this may be a read error. The chain employs TRBV5-1 and TRBJ2-7; no definite D call. The end of the DNA aligns better with TRBJ2-5, so the J call may be wrong. Germline V gene data show CDR1 as SGHRS and CDR2 as YFSETQ. The CDR3 contains 11 residues. CDR3 protein: CASSYQETQYF. DNA of the CDR3: TGCGCCAGCAGCTACCAAGAGACCCAGTACTTC.

In its sample, this clone was seen many times. The same CDR3 can be traced to other DNA sequences in this sample. The rearrangement links TRBV5-5 to TRBJ1-2; D gene ambiguous. Between the trimmed V and J ends, which lost 2 bases and 4 bases, there was a span of 9 bases. Germline CDR1 is SGHKS and CDR2 is YYEKEE (reference sequence). The CDR3 runs to 13 residues. In DNA form, the CDR3 reads TGTGCCAGCAGCTTTGCAGTGGGCTATGGCTACACCTTC. Translation gives CASSFAVGYGYTF.

This clone was recorded at least ten times. This sequence joins TRBV19 and TRBJ2-6; unclear D gene. The V end lost 3 bases, the J end lost 0 bases, and 9 bases lay between the germline ends. Germline CDR1 and CDR2: LNHDA and SQIVND (reference sequence). The CDR3 spans 16 residues. The CDR3 DNA follows: TGTGCCAGTAGTATCGGAAGCTACTCTGGGGCCAACGTCCTGACTTTC. This gives the protein CASSIGSYSGANVLTF. The complete variable domain, with remaining parts taken from reference TRBV19 and TRBJ2-6, reads DGGITQSPKYLFRKEGQNVTLSCEQNLNHDAMYWYRQDPGQGLRLIYYSQIVNDFQKGDIAEGYSVSREKKESFPLTVTSAQKNPTAFYLCASSIGSYSGANVLTFGAGSRLTVL.

This clone has a count of ten or more. The CDR3 region has the DNA TGTGCCAGCAGTGGGCCTCGGCAGGGGCCCCATGCTAACTATGGCTACACCTTC. Amino acids: CASSGPRQGPHANYGYTF. V and J are TRBV25-1 and TRBJ1-2, with a possible D match to TRBD1 (6 bases). V dropped 4 bases and J dropped 0 bases, with 21 bases sitting between them. The CDR3 has 18 amino acids. Germline CDR1 reads MGHDK; CDR2 reads SYGVNS.

Ten or more counts support this clone. This rearrangement joins TRBV6-1 to TRBJ1-2, with D possibly TRBD1 on 6 matching bases. V was trimmed by 7 bases and J by 3 bases, leaving 12 bases between them. Germline CDR1 reads MNHNS; CDR2 reads SASEGT. The CDR3 length is 13 residues. CDR3 amino acids: CASIRGADYGYTF. The CDR3 DNA sequence: TGTGCCAGCATACGGGGGGCGGACTATGGCTACACCTTC.

This clone has ten or more counts. The rearrangement joins TRBV27 to TRBJ2-1; D is undetermined. Germline CDR1 is MNHEY and CDR2 is SMNVEV (reference sequence). V was clipped by 5 bases and J by 4 bases, with 3 bases between them. This CDR3 has 11 amino acids. CDR3 residues: CASSQYNEQFF. The CDR3 nucleotides are TGTGCCAGCAGTCAATACAATGAGCAGTTCTTC.

This clone turned up a few times. The chain uses TRBV6-1 and TRBJ2-2; D ambiguous. Germline CDR1 and CDR2: MNHNS and SASEGT. CDR3 length equals 15 residues. Between the trimmed V and J ends, which lost 1 base and 1 base, there was a span of 7 bases. CDR3 region: CASSEVARNTGELFF. CDR3 DNA sequence: TGTGCCAGCAGTGAAGTGGCCAGGAACACCGGGGAGCTGTTTTTT.

In this sample, this clone turned up many times. The chain uses TRBV7-3 and TRBJ2-3; D assignment may be TRBD1 or TRBD2 (6 bases each). Trimming removed 1 base at V and 5 bases at J, with 7 bases between. From germline, CDR1 is SGHTA and CDR2 FQGTGA. This CDR3 is built from 13 residues. DNA of the CDR3: TGTGCCAGCAGCTTAAAGGGGGGAGATACGCAGTATTTT. This encodes CASSLKGGDTQYF.

V usage is TRBV6-5 and J usage is TRBJ1-1, with D possibly TRBD1 on 5 matching bases. V was trimmed by 2 bases and J by 4 bases, leaving 8 bases between them. Per the germline V gene, CDR1 is MNHEY and CDR2 is SVGAGI. This CDR3 spans 13 amino acids. CDR3 bases: TGTGCCAGCAGTTACGGGGGGTTCACTGAAGCTTTCTTT. This translates into CASSYGGFTEAFF.

This clone is labeled as medium-sized. This sample includes further DNA sequences coding for the same CDR3. The chain links TRBV6-1 to TRBJ1-2; 9 nucleotides align to TRBD1. Germline V gene sequence: CDR1 MNHNS, CDR2 SASEGT. The CDR3 consists of 14 residues. V was pared by 4 bases and J by 2 bases, with 2 bases of the junction left unmatched. The CDR3 loop is CASSVGQGNYGYTF. The CDR3 DNA follows: TGTGCCAGCAGTGTTGGACAGGGGAACTATGGCTACACCTTC.

The table lists this clone with many counts. The sample holds other DNA sequences that translate to the same CDR3. V and J are TRBV2 and TRBJ1-1; 8 positions agree with TRBD1. Unmatched junction bases numbered 2, after V lost 7 bases and J lost 1 base. Looked up from germline, CDR1 is SNHLY and CDR2 is FYNNEI. This CDR3 comprises 13 residues. CDR3 region: CASNDRGNTEAFF. DNA of the CDR3: TGTGCCAGCAACGACAGGGGGAACACTGAAGCTTTCTTT.

This clone was seen at least ten times. This chain joins TRBV20-1 and TRBJ1-2; the match to TRBD1 covers 11 bases. The CDR3 spans 14 residues. Trimming removed 0 bases from V and 5 bases from J; junction bases left unmatched: 2. The germline CDR1 and CDR2 sequences are DFQATT and SNEGSKA (reference sequence). CDR3 protein: CSARDWDRGYGYTF. The CDR3 DNA is TGCAGTGCTAGAGATTGGGACAGGGGGTATGGCTACACCTTC.

In its sample, this clone was seen a few times. The genes are TRBV27 and TRBJ1-4; D uncertain. Germline values: CDR1 MNHEY, CDR2 SMNVEV (reference sequence). The CDR3 has 14 amino acids. Trimming left V 4 bases short and J 2 bases short, with 8 bases between. CDR3 loop: CASSSYMTNEKLFF. The CDR3 DNA is TGTGCCAGCAGTTCGTACATGACTAATGAAAAACTGTTTTTT. The entire variable domain, with the rest obtained from reference TRBV27 and TRBJ1-4, is as follows: EAQVTQNPRYLITVTGKKLTVTCSQNMNHEYMSWYRQDPGLGLRQIYYSMNVEVTDKGDVPEGYKVSRKEKRNFPLILESPSPNQTSLYFCASSSYMTNEKLFFGSGTQLSVL.

This clone was seen at least ten times. J is TRBJ1-1 and V is TRBV6-1; TRBD1 might be the D (5 bases). CDR1 and CDR2 (germline): MNHNS, SASEGT. The CDR3 has 15 residues. Trimming removed 6 bases from V and 1 base from J, with 15 bases in between. The CDR3 loop reads CASSRDQEWNTEAFF. CDR3 nucleotide sequence: TGTGCCAGCAGCCGGGACCAAGAGTGGAACACTGAAGCTTTCTTT.

This clone has a handful of counts. A read error may account for a junction end that differs from germline. The rearrangement links TRBV6-1 to TRBJ2-7, with D perhaps being TRBD1 or TRBD2 (7 bases each). The CDR3 runs 15 residues. Germline V lookup: CDR1 MNHNS, CDR2 SASEGT. The CDR3, as DNA: TGTTCCAGCAGTCCCCAGGGGGGGAGCTTCTACGAGCAGTACTTC. Its protein is CSSSPQGGSFYEQYF.

This clone was seen ten or more times. The chain joins TRBV28 to TRBJ1-5; no reliable D call. V dropped 4 bases and J dropped 3 bases, with 4 bases sitting between them. The CDR3 covers 12 residues. Germline CDR1 and CDR2: MDHEN and SYDVKM. CDR3 in DNA: TGTGCCAGCAGTTCGCTCAATCAGCCCCAGCATTTT. This codes for CASSSLNQPQHF.

The rearrangement joins TRBV7-2 to TRBJ2-7; a weak D match, TRBD2 (6 bases). V was cut by 1 base and J by 1 base, with 11 bases left in between. The V gene's germline CDR1 is SGHTA and CDR2 FQGNSA. The CDR3 runs to 15 residues. The CDR3 region is CASSLEGTSSYEQYF. The CDR3 nucleotides read TGTGCCAGCAGCTTAGAAGGGACTTCATCCTACGAGCAGTACTTC. The whole variable domain, filled in from reference TRBV7-2 and TRBJ2-7, reads GAGVSQSPSNKVTEKGKDVELRCDPISGHTALYWYRQSLGQGLEFLIYFQGNSAPDKSGLPSDRFSAERTGGSVSTLTIQRTQQEDSAVYLCASSLEGTSSYEQYFGPGTRLTVT.

This clone was found a few times. The chain combines TRBV5-1 with TRBJ2-7; 7 bases agree with TRBD2. There are 16 residues in the CDR3. J lost 4 bases, V lost 0 bases, and 10 bases had no gene match. Germline assignment: CDR1 SGHRS and CDR2 YFSETQ. In DNA form, the CDR3 reads TGCGCCAGCAGCTTGGAGGTCGGCGGGGGACCATACGAGCAGTACTTC. Its protein is CASSLEVGGGPYEQYF.

This clone was detected ten times or more. The V gene is TRBV5-5, the J gene TRBJ2-7; D gene uncertain. This CDR3 contains 14 residues. Germline V gene data show CDR1 as SGHKS and CDR2 as YYEKEE (reference sequence). With 1 base removed from V and 2 bases from J, the gap between germline ends came to 10 bases. The CDR3 DNA reads as TGTGCCAGCAGCTTGAGGGCGGAACCCTACGAGCAGTACTTC. It codes for CASSLRAEPYEQYF.

This clone was observed many times. The same CDR3 can be traced to other DNA sequences in this sample. This chain connects TRBV10-3 to TRBJ2-5, with TRBD1 identical over 7 bases. The V gene end was trimmed by 10 bases and the J gene end by 3 bases; junction bases not matched to a gene: 5. This CDR3 comprises 12 residues. Germline-derived CDR1 and CDR2 are ENHRY and SYGVKD. The CDR3 DNA is TGTGCCACCGGACAGGCGAAAGAGACCCAGTACTTC. It codes for CATGQAKETQYF.

Many counts were recorded for this clone. The chain links TRBV6-1 to TRBJ1-5, with 10 bases fitting TRBD1. With V trimmed by 2 bases and J by 4 bases, 2 bases remained unmatched. This CDR3 is built from 15 residues. CDR1 is MNHNS and CDR2 is SASEGT in the germline V gene. CDR3 bases: TGTGCCAGCAGTGAACGACAGGGGGCAAATCAGCCCCAGCATTTT. It codes for CASSERQGANQPQHF.